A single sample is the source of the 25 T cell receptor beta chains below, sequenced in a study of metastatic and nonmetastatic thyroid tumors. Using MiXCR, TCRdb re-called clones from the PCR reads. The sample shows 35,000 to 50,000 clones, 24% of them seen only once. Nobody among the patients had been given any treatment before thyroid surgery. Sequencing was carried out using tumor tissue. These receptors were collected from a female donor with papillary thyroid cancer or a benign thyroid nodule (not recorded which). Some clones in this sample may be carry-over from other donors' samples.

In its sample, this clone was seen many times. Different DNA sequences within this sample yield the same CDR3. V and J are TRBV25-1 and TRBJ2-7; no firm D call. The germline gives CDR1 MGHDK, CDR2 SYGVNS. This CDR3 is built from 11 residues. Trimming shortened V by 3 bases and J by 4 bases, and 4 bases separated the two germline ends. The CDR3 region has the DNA TGTGCCAGCAGTGACTCATACGAGCAGTACTTC. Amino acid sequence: CASSDSYEQYF.

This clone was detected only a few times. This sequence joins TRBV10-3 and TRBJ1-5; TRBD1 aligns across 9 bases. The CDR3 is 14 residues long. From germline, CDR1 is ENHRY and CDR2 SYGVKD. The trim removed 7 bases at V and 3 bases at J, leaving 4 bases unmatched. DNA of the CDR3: TGTGCCATCAAGGGACAGGGTAACAATCAGCCCCAGCATTTT. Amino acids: CAIKGQGNNQPQHF.

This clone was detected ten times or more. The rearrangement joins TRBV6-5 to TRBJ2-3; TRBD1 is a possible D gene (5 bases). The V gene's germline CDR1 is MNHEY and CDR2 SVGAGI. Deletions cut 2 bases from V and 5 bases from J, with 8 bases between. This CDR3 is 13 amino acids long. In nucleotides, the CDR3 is TGTGCCAGCAGTTACACCAGGGAAGATACGCAGTATTTT. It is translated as CASSYTREDTQYF.

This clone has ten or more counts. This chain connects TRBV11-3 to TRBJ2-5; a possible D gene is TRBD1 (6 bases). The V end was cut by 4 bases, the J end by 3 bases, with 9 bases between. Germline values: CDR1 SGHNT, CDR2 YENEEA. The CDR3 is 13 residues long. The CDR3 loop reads CASSSGQKETQYF. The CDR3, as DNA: TGTGCCAGCAGCTCTGGACAGAAAGAGACCCAGTACTTC.

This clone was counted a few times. The CDR3 sequence is CASSYHPGYSNQPQHF. CDR3 nucleotides: TGTGCCAGCAGTTACCACCCGGGGTATAGCAATCAGCCCCAGCATTTT. The chain employs TRBV6-6 and TRBJ1-5; D remains ambiguous. V lost 2 bases to trimming and J lost 0 bases, with 11 bases between them. The CDR3 extends over 16 amino acids. CDR1 is MNHNY and CDR2 is SVGAGI in the germline V gene (reference sequence).

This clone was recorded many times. The CDR3 region has the DNA TGTGCCACCAGTGTTGGCGCTCGGGGTACGCAGTATTTT. Its translation: CATSVGARGTQYF. The chain employs TRBV24-1 and TRBJ2-3; D possibly corresponds to TRBD2 (5 bases). V was cut by 5 bases and J by 8 bases, with 13 bases left in between. This CDR3 region has 13 residues. The germline V gene has CDR1 KGHDR and CDR2 SFDVKD.

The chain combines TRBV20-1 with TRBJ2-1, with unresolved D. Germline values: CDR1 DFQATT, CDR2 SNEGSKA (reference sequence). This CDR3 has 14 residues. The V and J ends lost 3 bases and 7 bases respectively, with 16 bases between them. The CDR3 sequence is CSASRTVVVNEQFF. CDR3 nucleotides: TGCAGTGCTAGCAGGACGGTGGTGGTGAATGAGCAGTTCTTC.

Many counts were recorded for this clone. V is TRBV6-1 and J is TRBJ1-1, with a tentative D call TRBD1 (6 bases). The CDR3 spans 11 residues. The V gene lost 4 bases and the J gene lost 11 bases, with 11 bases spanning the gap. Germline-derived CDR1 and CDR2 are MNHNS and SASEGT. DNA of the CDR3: TGTGCCAGCAGTGCAGGGGCGCAGGCTTTCTTT. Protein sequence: CASSAGAQAFF.

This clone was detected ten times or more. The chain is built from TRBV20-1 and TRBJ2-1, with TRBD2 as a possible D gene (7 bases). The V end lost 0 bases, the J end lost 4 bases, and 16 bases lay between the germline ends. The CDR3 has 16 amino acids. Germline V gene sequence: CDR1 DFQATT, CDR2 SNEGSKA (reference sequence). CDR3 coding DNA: TGCAGTGCTAGAGATGTTCGGGGGGCCTCATACAATGAGCAGTTCTTC. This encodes CSARDVRGASYNEQFF.

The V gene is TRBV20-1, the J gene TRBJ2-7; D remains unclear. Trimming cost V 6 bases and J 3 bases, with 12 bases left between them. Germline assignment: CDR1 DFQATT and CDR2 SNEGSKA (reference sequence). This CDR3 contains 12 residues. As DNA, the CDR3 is TGCAGTGCCCGAAGCCTAGACTACGAGCAGTACGTC. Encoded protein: CSARSLDYEQYV.

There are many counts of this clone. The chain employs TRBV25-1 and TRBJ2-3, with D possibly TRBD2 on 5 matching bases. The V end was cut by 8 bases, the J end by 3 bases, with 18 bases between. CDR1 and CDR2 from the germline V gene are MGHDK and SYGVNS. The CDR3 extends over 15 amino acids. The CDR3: CASLEELAQTDTQYF. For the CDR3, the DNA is TGTGCCAGCTTAGAAGAGCTAGCTCAGACAGATACGCAGTATTTT.

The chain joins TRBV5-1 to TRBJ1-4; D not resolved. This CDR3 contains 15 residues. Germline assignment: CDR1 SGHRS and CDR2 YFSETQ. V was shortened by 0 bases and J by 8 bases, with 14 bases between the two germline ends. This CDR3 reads CASSLGQTLREKLFF. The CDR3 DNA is TGCGCCAGCAGCTTGGGACAAACCCTGCGAGAAAAACTGTTTTTT.

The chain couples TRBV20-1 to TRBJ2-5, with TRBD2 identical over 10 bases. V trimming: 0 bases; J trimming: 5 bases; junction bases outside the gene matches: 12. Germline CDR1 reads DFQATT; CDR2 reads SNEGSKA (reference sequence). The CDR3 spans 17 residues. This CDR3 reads CSARDLSGRAAGETQYF. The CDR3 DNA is TGCAGTGCTAGAGACTTGAGCGGGAGGGCCGCCGGGGAGACCCAGTACTTC.

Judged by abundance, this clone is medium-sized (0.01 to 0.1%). Here the CDR3 reads CASSWDRGFEAFF. As DNA, the CDR3 is TGTGCCAGCAGCTGGGACAGAGGATTTGAAGCTTTCTTT. The chain carries TRBV7-3 and TRBJ1-1; 7 nucleotides agree with TRBD1. The CDR3 contains 13 residues. The J segment lost 7 bases and the V segment lost 4 bases, leaving 6 bases of the junction unmatched. CDR1 SGHTA and CDR2 FQGTGA come from the germline V gene.

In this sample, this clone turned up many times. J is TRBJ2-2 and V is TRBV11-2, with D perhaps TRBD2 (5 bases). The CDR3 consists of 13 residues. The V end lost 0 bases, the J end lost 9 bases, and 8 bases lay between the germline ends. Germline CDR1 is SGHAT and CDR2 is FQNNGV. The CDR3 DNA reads TGTGCCAGCAGCTTAGATCTAGCCTGGGAGCTGTTTTTT. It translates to CASSLDLAWELFF.

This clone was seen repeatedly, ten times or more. CDR3 DNA sequence: TGCGCCAGCAGCCAAGACCCGCGGGGGGCCCTGCACACAGATACGCAGTATTTT. Translation gives CASSQDPRGALHTDTQYF. The chain employs TRBV4-1 and TRBJ2-3; 8 bases line up with TRBD2. Germline CDR1 MGHRA, CDR2 YSYEKL. V lost 0 bases, J lost 2 bases, and 10 bases stayed unmatched. The CDR3 spans 18 residues.

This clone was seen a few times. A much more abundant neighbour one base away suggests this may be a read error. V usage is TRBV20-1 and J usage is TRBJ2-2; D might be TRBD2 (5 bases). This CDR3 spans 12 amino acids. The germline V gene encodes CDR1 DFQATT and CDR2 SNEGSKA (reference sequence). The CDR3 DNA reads TGCAGTGCTAGAGACCCTCCCGGGGATCTGTTTTTT. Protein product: CSARDPPGDLFF.

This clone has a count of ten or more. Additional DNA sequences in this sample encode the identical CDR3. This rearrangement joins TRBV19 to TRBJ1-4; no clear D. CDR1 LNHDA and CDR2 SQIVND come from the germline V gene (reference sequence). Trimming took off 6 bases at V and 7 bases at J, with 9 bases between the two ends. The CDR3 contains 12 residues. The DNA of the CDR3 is TGTGCCAGTAGGAGCGGTCGTGAAAAACTGTTTTTT. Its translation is CASRSGREKLFF.

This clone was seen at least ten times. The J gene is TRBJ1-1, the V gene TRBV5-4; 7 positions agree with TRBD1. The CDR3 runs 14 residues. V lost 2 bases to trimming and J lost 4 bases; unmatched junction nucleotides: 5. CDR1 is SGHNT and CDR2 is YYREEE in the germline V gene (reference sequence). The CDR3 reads CASSLRAGGTEAFF. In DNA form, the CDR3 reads TGTGCCAGCAGCTTAAGAGCAGGGGGCACTGAAGCTTTCTTT.

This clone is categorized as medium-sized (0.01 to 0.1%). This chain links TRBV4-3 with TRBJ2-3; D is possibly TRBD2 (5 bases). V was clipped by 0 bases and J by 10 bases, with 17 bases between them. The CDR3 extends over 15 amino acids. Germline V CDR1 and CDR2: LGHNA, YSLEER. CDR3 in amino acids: CASSQDRESSGAQYF. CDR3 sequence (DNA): TGCGCCAGCAGCCAAGATCGGGAAAGTTCGGGTGCGCAGTATTTT.

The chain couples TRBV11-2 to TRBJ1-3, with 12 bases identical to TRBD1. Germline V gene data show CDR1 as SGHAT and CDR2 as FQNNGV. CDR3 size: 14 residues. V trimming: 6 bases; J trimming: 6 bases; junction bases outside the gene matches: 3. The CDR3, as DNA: TGTGCCAGCAGGGGACAGGGGGCGGTAAACACCATATATTTT. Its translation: CASRGQGAVNTIYF.

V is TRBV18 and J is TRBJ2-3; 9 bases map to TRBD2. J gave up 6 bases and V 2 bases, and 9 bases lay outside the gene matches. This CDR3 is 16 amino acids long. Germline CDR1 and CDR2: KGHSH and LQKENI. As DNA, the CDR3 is TGTGCCAGCTCACCATCGCCTAGCGGGGCAAGGGATACGCAGTATTTT. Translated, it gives CASSPSPSGARDTQYF. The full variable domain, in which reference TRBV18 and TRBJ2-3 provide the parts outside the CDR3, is NAGVMQNPRHLVRRRGQEARLRCSPMKGHSHVYWYRQLPEEGLKFMVYLQKENIIDESGMPKERFSAEFPKEGPSILRIQQVVRGDSAAYFCASSPSPSGARDTQYFGPGTRLTVL.

Written as DNA, the CDR3 is TGCGCCAGCAGCTCGGGACTAGCGGGAGGGCCCCGGAATGAGCAGTTCTTC. It yields the protein CASSSGLAGGPRNEQFF. The V and J genes are TRBV5-1 and TRBJ2-1, with TRBD2 matching 16 bases. The V gene's germline CDR1 is SGHRS and CDR2 YFSETQ. V shed 3 bases and J 7 bases; nucleotides not matched to a gene: 7. This CDR3 contains 17 residues.

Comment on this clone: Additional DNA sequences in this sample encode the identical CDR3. The CDR3 region is CASSLAGGYTEAFF. The CDR3 bases are TGCGCCAGCAGCTTGGCGGGGGGATACACTGAAGCTTTCTTT. The chain links TRBV5-1 to TRBJ1-1; D possibly corresponds to TRBD1 (5 bases). Germline CDR1 reads SGHRS; CDR2 reads YFSETQ. The CDR3 loop spans 14 amino acids. Trimming pared 0 bases from V and 3 bases from J, leaving 9 bases between.

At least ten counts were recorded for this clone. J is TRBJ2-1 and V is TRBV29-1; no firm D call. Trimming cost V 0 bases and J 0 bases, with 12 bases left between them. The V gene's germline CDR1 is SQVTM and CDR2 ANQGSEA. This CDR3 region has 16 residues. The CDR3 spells CSVEDPDRNSYNEQFF. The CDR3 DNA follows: TGCAGCGTTGAAGATCCGGATAGAAACTCCTACAATGAGCAGTTCTTC.